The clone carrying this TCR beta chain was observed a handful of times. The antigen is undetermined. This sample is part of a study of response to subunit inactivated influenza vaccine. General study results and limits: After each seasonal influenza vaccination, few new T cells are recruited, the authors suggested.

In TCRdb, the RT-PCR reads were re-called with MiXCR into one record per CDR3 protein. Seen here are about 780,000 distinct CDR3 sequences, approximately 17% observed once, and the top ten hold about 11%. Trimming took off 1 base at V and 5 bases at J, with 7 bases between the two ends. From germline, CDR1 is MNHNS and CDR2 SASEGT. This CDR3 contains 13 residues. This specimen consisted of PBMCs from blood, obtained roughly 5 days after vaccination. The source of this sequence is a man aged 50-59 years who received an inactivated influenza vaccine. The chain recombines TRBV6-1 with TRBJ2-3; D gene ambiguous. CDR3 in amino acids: CASSEERRDTQYF. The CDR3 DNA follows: TGTGCCAGCAGTGAAGAAAGGCGAGATACGCAGTATTTT.